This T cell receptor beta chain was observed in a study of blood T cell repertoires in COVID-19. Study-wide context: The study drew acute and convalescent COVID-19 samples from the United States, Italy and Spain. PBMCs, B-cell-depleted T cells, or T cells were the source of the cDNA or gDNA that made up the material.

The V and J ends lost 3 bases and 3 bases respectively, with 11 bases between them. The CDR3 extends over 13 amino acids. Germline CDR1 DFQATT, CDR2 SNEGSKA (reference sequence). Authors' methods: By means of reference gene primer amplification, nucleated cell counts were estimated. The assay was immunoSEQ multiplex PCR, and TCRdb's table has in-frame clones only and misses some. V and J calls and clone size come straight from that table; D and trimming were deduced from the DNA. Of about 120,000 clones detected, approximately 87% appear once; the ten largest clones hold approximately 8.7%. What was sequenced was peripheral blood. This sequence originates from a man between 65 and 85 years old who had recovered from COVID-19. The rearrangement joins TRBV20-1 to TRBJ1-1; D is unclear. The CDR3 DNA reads TGCAGTGCTAGTAGTTCAGGTTACACTGAAGCTTTCTTT. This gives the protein CSASSSGYTEAFF.